The text below deals with one T cell receptor beta chain. Antigen: not known. Relative to the germline gene, one junction end is altered; a read error may explain this. The input was around 0.5 ug total RNA; TCR beta cDNA was made from it with a constant-region primer. Three-round nested multiplex PCR performed with slightly modified ARM-PCR produced the TCR beta libraries. The opening two PCR rounds, around 11 cycles each, paired TRBV1-TRBV30 forward primers with a C-beta reverse primer. TCRdb re-derived calls from the multiplex PCR reads in MiXCR, one entry per CDR3 protein. Here the sample spans about 200,000 distinct CDR3 sequences, around 60% being singletons. These data come from a study of tumor-infiltrating lymphocytes in primary liver carcinoma. The study extracted blood RNA from unsorted whole blood and also extracted germline DNA. The length of the CDR3 is 12 residues. The V gene's germline CDR1 is SGHRS and CDR2 YFSETQ.

Whole-study findings and limits: Reduced overlap was seen in tumor-adjacent and tumor-blood pairs versus tumor region pairs.

The sequencing input was peripheral blood. J is TRBJ2-5 and V is TRBV5-1, with D uncertain. The receptor was isolated from a woman aged 60-70 years with primary liver carcinoma and hepatitis B virus infection. CDR3 in DNA: TGCGCCAGCAGCTTGGACGGCGAGATCCAGCACTTC. Translation: CASSLDGEIQHF.